This is a list of T cell receptor beta chains from one sample in a study of identical twins. A single record per CDR3 protein comes from TCRdb applying MiXCR to the 5' RACE reads. This sample has about 690,000 distinct CDR3 sequences, with 21% found just once. These data were likewise used in another study, on T cells expressing NK-cell markers.

The sample comprised PBMCs. These receptors were collected from a woman aged 18-30 years in good health. Both conserved end residues are part of each CDR3. The D gene is left open where the match is weak. Clone size is not always given. Where it is, it says once, few, many or a class for expanded clones.

V gene	J gene	D gene	clone size	CDR3 DNA	CDR3 protein
TRBV12-3/TRBV12-4	TRBJ2-3	TRBD2	NA	TGTGCCAGCAGTTTGACTAGCGGGCAAAGCACAGATACGCAGTATTTT	CASSLTSGQSTDTQYF
TRBV6-2/TRBV6-3	TRBJ2-7	TRBD1	NA	TGTGCCAGCAGTAACCGGGACAGGGGCTACGAGCAGTACTTC	CASSNRDRGYEQYF
TRBV4-3	TRBJ2-2	TRBD2	NA	TGCGCCAGCAGCCAAGGGAGTCTAGCGGGAGCGGGCACCGGGGAGCTGTTTTTT	CASSQGSLAGAGTGELFF
TRBV6-2/TRBV6-3	TRBJ2-2	TRBD2	few	TGTGCCAGCAGTTTTACGGGGGGCACCGGGGAGCTGTTTTTT	CASSFTGGTGELFF
TRBV7-9	TRBJ1-1	NA	NA	TGTGCCGGCGCCAGGGTTCAGGCTGAAGCTTTCTTT	CAGARVQAEAFF
TRBV19	TRBJ1-1	NA	few	TGTGCCAGTAAAAAATCTATCGGGGCAGCGAACACTGAAGCTTTCTTT	CASKKSIGAANTEAFF
TRBV12-3/TRBV12-4	TRBJ2-5	TRBD1	NA	TGTGCCAGCAGGGCAGGACAGGGGGCCCCGGGGACCCAGTACTTC	CASRAGQGAPGTQYF
TRBV20-1	TRBJ2-5	TRBD2	many	TGCAGTGCCTCTAGCGGGAGGGAAGAGACCCAGTACTTC	CSASSGREETQYF
TRBV4-1	TRBJ2-7	TRBD1	few	TGCGCCAGCAGCCTTCGGGACAGTCTCTACGAGCAGTACTTC	CASSLRDSLYEQYF
TRBV7-9	TRBJ1-3	TRBD1	NA	TGTGCCAGCAGCACCCGACAGGGACTTTACTCTGGAAACACCATATATTTT	CASSTRQGLYSGNTIYF
TRBV19	TRBJ1-3	NA	few	TGTGCCAGTAGTACCCAACACAGGACCGACACCATATATTTT	CASSTQHRTDTIYF
TRBV10-3	TRBJ2-2	TRBD1	NA	TGTGCCATCACGAGGACAGGGGGCAAGGGCACCGGGGAGCTGTTTTTT	CAITRTGGKGTGELFF